This T cell receptor beta chain appears in the sequencing data of a study of blood T cell repertoires in COVID-19. Study in general: Donors in the United States, Italy and Spain gave samples during acute or convalescent COVID-19. T cells, B-cell-depleted T cells, or PBMCs provided the cDNA or gDNA that served as material.

As processed by the authors: How many nucleated cells were present was estimated from reference gene primer amplification. The repertoire was sequenced with immunoSEQ multiplex PCR; TCRdb's copy has only in-frame clones and lacks some. V and J calls plus clone size are reproduced from that table; the DNA served to infer D and trimming. The repertoire consists of fewer than 100,000 clones, with about four fifths occurring once and the leading ten covering roughly 24%. The CDR3 has 16 residues. The trim removed 6 bases at V and 0 bases at J, leaving 5 bases unmatched. The V gene's germline CDR1 is SGHTS and CDR2 YDEGEE.

The specimen was peripheral blood. The rearrangement links TRBV5-8 to TRBJ2-3; 12 bases are shared with TRBD2. The receptor comes from a human donor in a cohort sampled during active COVID-19. CDR3 loop: CASNPGTSGSTDTQYF. The CDR3 DNA is TGTGCCAGCAACCCAGGGACTAGCGGGAGCACAGATACGCAGTATTTT. Filled out from reference TRBV5-8 and TRBJ2-3, the complete variable domain reads EAGVTQSPTHLIKTRGQQATLRCSPISGHTSVYWYQQALGLGLQFLLWYDEGEERNRGNFPPRFSGRQFPNYSSELNVNALELEDSALYLCASNPGTSGSTDTQYFGPGTRLTVL.